This is a list of T cell receptor beta chains from one sample in a study of T cell responses to AZD1222 COVID-19 vaccine. Repertoires were generated with immunoSEQ multiplex PCR, while TCRdb's copy carries only in-frame clones and drops some. The sample contains 95,000 to 150,000 clones, almost 95% of which appear only once. The input for sequencing was peripheral blood, taken on day 0 of AZD1222 vaccination. The receptors shown here come from an adult in good health. The CDR3 runs from the conserved cysteine through the conserved F or W. The order of the fields is V gene, CDR3 length, D gene, J gene, clone size, CDR3 DNA, CDR3 protein. A D gene is named only where the DNA matches it firmly. Where a row states a size, it is once, few, many or the class of an expanded clone; other rows omit it.

v_gene: TRBV6-4; len: 15; d_gene: TRBD2; j_gene: TRBJ2-1; abundance: .; CDR3nt: TGTGCCAGCAAACGACGGGCGGGGGGGCTTAATGAGCAGTTCTTC; CDR3aa: CASKRRAGGLNEQFF
v_gene: TRBV11-2; len: 15; d_gene: TRBD1; j_gene: TRBJ1-4; abundance: .; CDR3nt: TGTGCCAGCAGCTTATACCGGGACAGCGCTGAAAAACTGTTTTTT; CDR3aa: CASSLYRDSAEKLFF
v_gene: TRBV18; len: 13; d_gene: .; j_gene: TRBJ1-1; abundance: .; CDR3nt: TGTGCCAGCCTCAAGGGGGGGGACACTGAAGCTTTCTTT; CDR3aa: CASLKGGDTEAFF
v_gene: TRBV20-1; len: 11; d_gene: .; j_gene: TRBJ2-1; abundance: .; CDR3nt: TGCAGTGCGGGCGTTTACAATGAGCAGTTCTTC; CDR3aa: CSAGVYNEQFF
v_gene: TRBV19; len: 18; d_gene: .; j_gene: TRBJ1-6; abundance: once; CDR3nt: TGTGCCAGTAGTATAAGGGGGGTCGACAGGCGAGATAATTCACCCCTCCACTTT; CDR3aa: CASSIRGVDRRDNSPLHF
v_gene: TRBV10-1; len: 13; d_gene: .; j_gene: TRBJ1-5; abundance: .; CDR3nt: TGCGCCAGCAGTGAAGGAGGGAATCAGCCCCAGCATTTT; CDR3aa: CASSEGGNQPQHF
v_gene: TRBV29-1; len: 13; d_gene: .; j_gene: TRBJ2-1; abundance: .; CDR3nt: TGCAGCGTTGAATCGGTATCCTACAATGAGCAGTTCTTC; CDR3aa: CSVESVSYNEQFF
v_gene: TRBV11-3; len: 13; d_gene: .; j_gene: TRBJ1-1; abundance: .; CDR3nt: TGTGCCAGCAGGCGGGTCGTGAACACTGAAGCTTTCTTT; CDR3aa: CASRRVVNTEAFF
v_gene: TRBV19; len: 14; d_gene: .; j_gene: TRBJ2-7; abundance: .; CDR3nt: TGTGCCAGTAGTCTAAGGACACCTTCCTACGAGCAGTACTTC; CDR3aa: CASSLRTPSYEQYF
v_gene: TRBV29-1; len: 13; d_gene: .; j_gene: TRBJ1-1; abundance: .; CDR3nt: TGCAGCGTTGACGAGGGGGGGAACACTGAAGCTTTCTTT; CDR3aa: CSVDEGGNTEAFF
v_gene: TRBV28; len: 15; d_gene: TRBD1; j_gene: TRBJ1-4; abundance: .; CDR3nt: TGTGCCAGCAGTCTCCCGACAGGGGGTAAGGAAAAACTGTTTTTT; CDR3aa: CASSLPTGGKEKLFF
v_gene: TRBV28; len: 19; d_gene: .; j_gene: TRBJ2-3; abundance: .; CDR3nt: TGTGCCAGCAGTTTACAGCCCCGTCTGGGGACCGGTTTAGGAAATACGCAGTATTTT; CDR3aa: CASSLQPRLGTGLGNTQYF
v_gene: TRBV3-1/TRBV3-2; len: 16; d_gene: .; j_gene: TRBJ1-2; abundance: once; CDR3nt: TGTGCCAGCAGCCAAGATTTGGGAGGGGGGCCCTATGGCTACACCTTC; CDR3aa: CASSQDLGGGPYGYTF
v_gene: TRBV29-1; len: 12; d_gene: .; j_gene: TRBJ2-5; abundance: .; CDR3nt: TGCAGCGTTGATCTGCGTATGGGGACCCAGTACTTC; CDR3aa: CSVDLRMGTQYF
v_gene: TRBV11-3; len: 14; d_gene: .; j_gene: TRBJ1-1; abundance: .; CDR3nt: TGTGCCAGCAGCTCGACCGGGAGGCACACTGAAGCTTTCTTT; CDR3aa: CASSSTGRHTEAFF
v_gene: TRBV7-2; len: 12; d_gene: .; j_gene: TRBJ2-5; abundance: once; CDR3nt: TGTGCCAGCAGCCTACCCGTAGAGACCCAGTACTTC; CDR3aa: CASSLPVETQYF
v_gene: TRBV24-1; len: 17; d_gene: TRBD2; j_gene: TRBJ2-5; abundance: .; CDR3nt: TGTGCCACCAGTGATTTGCCTTCAAGCGGGAGGGGCGAGACCCAGTACTTC; CDR3aa: CATSDLPSSGRGETQYF
v_gene: TRBV29-1; len: 12; d_gene: TRBD1; j_gene: TRBJ1-2; abundance: .; CDR3nt: TGCAGCGTTGGGGGACAGGACTATGGCTACACCTTC; CDR3aa: CSVGGQDYGYTF
v_gene: TRBV6-2/TRBV6-3; len: 16; d_gene: TRBD1; j_gene: TRBJ1-6; abundance: .; CDR3nt: TGTGCCAGCAGTTCCCTCCCGGACAGGATTGGTTCACCCCTCCACTTT; CDR3aa: CASSSLPDRIGSPLHF
v_gene: TRBV2; len: 13; d_gene: TRBD1; j_gene: TRBJ1-1; abundance: .; CDR3nt: TGTGCCAGCAGTGAACCGGGGACAGCTGAAGCTTTCTTT; CDR3aa: CASSEPGTAEAFF
v_gene: TRBV4-3; len: 16; d_gene: TRBD2; j_gene: TRBJ2-2; abundance: .; CDR3nt: TGCGCCAGCAGCCGAGTAGCGGGAGTCCCCACCGGGGAGCTGTTTTTT; CDR3aa: CASSRVAGVPTGELFF
v_gene: TRBV7-3; len: 15; d_gene: TRBD2; j_gene: TRBJ2-3; abundance: .; CDR3nt: TGTGCCAGCAGCTTTGGGACTAGCGGGACAGATACGCAGTATTTT; CDR3aa: CASSFGTSGTDTQYF
v_gene: TRBV9; len: 17; d_gene: .; j_gene: TRBJ1-6; abundance: .; CDR3nt: TGTGCCAGCAGCTCCTCCAGGGGTAACCCCTATAATTCACCCCTCCACTTT; CDR3aa: CASSSSRGNPYNSPLHF
v_gene: TRBV10-1; len: 14; d_gene: .; j_gene: TRBJ1-5; abundance: .; CDR3nt: TGCGCCAGCAGCCAGACAGTTAGCAATCAGCCCCAGCATTTT; CDR3aa: CASSQTVSNQPQHF
v_gene: TRBV7-2; len: 13; d_gene: .; j_gene: TRBJ1-5; abundance: .; CDR3nt: TGTGCCAGCAGCTTAGGGGCCTATCAGCCCCAGCATTTT; CDR3aa: CASSLGAYQPQHF
v_gene: TRBV5-1; len: 16; d_gene: .; j_gene: TRBJ1-1; abundance: .; CDR3nt: TGCGCCAGCAGTCCAGGGGATCCCATCATGAACACTGAAGCTTTCTTT; CDR3aa: CASSPGDPIMNTEAFF
v_gene: TRBV6-6; len: 14; d_gene: .; j_gene: TRBJ1-2; abundance: .; CDR3nt: TGTGCCAGCACCACAAAGGGGGTGAGGTATGGCTACACCTTC; CDR3aa: CASTTKGVRYGYTF
v_gene: TRBV3-1/TRBV3-2; len: 16; d_gene: .; j_gene: TRBJ2-1; abundance: .; CDR3nt: TGTGCCAGCAGCCAAGCACCGGGCCTACGAATCAATGAGCAGTTCTTC; CDR3aa: CASSQAPGLRINEQFF
v_gene: TRBV5-8; len: 14; d_gene: .; j_gene: TRBJ1-2; abundance: .; CDR3nt: TGTGCCAGCAGCGTGGGACCGGTAAACTATGGCTACACCTTC; CDR3aa: CASSVGPVNYGYTF
v_gene: TRBV3-1/TRBV3-2; len: 14; d_gene: .; j_gene: TRBJ1-3; abundance: .; CDR3nt: TGTGCCAGCAGCCCGCAGTCGGATGGAAACACCATATATTTT; CDR3aa: CASSPQSDGNTIYF
v_gene: TRBV5-1; len: 14; d_gene: .; j_gene: TRBJ1-1; abundance: .; CDR3nt: TGCGCCAGCAGCTTGCAGTCCGGGGGCACTGAAGCTTTCTTT; CDR3aa: CASSLQSGGTEAFF
v_gene: TRBV4-1; len: 16; d_gene: .; j_gene: TRBJ2-1; abundance: .; CDR3nt: TGCGCCAGCAGCCAAGATCAAGGGGGTAAGGGTCGTGAGCAGTTCTTC; CDR3aa: CASSQDQGGKGREQFF
v_gene: TRBV7-7; len: 14; d_gene: .; j_gene: TRBJ2-2; abundance: .; CDR3nt: TGTGCTAGCAGTCGGGACTCCCGGTCCGGGGAGCTGTTTTTT; CDR3aa: CASSRDSRSGELFF
v_gene: TRBV13; len: 13; d_gene: .; j_gene: TRBJ1-1; abundance: .; CDR3nt: TGTGCCAGCAGCTTAGTCAGGGAGGCTGAAGCTTTCTTT; CDR3aa: CASSLVREAEAFF
v_gene: TRBV2; len: 15; d_gene: .; j_gene: TRBJ1-4; abundance: .; CDR3nt: TGTGCCAGCAGTGAAACCCACAGGGTCGGGGAAAAACTGTTTTTT; CDR3aa: CASSETHRVGEKLFF
v_gene: TRBV6-5; len: 14; d_gene: .; j_gene: TRBJ1-1; abundance: .; CDR3nt: TGTGCCAGCGTACCCACGGCAGGGGCTCATGAAGCTTTCTTT; CDR3aa: CASVPTAGAHEAFF
v_gene: TRBV7-2; len: 20; d_gene: .; j_gene: TRBJ2-1; abundance: .; CDR3nt: TGTGCCAGCAGCTTAGCGGGGACAGATGCGGCGGGAGGCTCCTACAATGAGCAGTTCTTC; CDR3aa: CASSLAGTDAAGGSYNEQFF
v_gene: TRBV6-5; len: 14; d_gene: .; j_gene: TRBJ1-1; abundance: .; CDR3nt: TGTGCCAGCAGTTACGACAGTTTGAACACTGAAGCTTTCTTT; CDR3aa: CASSYDSLNTEAFF
v_gene: TRBV5-5; len: 14; d_gene: .; j_gene: TRBJ2-2; abundance: .; CDR3nt: TGTGCCAGCAGCTTCTGGGGGAACACCGGGGAGCTGTTTTTT; CDR3aa: CASSFWGNTGELFF
v_gene: TRBV30; len: 14; d_gene: .; j_gene: TRBJ1-4; abundance: .; CDR3nt: TGTGCCTGGAGTGTAGGACAGCATAATGAAAAACTGTTTTTT; CDR3aa: CAWSVGQHNEKLFF
v_gene: TRBV5-1; len: 14; d_gene: .; j_gene: TRBJ1-1; abundance: once; CDR3nt: TGCGCCAGCAGCCAAGACCCTGAGAACACTGAAGCTTTCTTT; CDR3aa: CASSQDPENTEAFF
v_gene: TRBV29-1; len: 12; d_gene: TRBD1; j_gene: TRBJ1-2; abundance: once; CDR3nt: TGCAGCGTTGAGAGGACAGGGGAAGGCTACACCTTC; CDR3aa: CSVERTGEGYTF